This TCR beta chain was sequenced in a study of regulatory T cells in long-lasting Graves disease. As to this clonotype: Its cognate antigen is unknown.

Noted time point: newly diagnosed GD, antithyroid drugs for less than 3 months. PBMC RNA served as the TCR library source. Into tubes containing EDTA, approximately 8.9 milliliters of peripheral blood were drawn. In germline, CDR1 is GTSNPN, CDR2 SVGIG (reference sequence). This CDR3 region has 18 residues. After removal of 0 bases from V and 7 bases from J, the junction contained 21 bases not matched to a gene. Arm-PCR of CDR3 regions and iRepertoire HTBI primers were the basis on which TCR beta libraries were built. TCRdb used MiXCR to reprocess the multiplex PCR reads, holding one entry per CDR3 protein. The sample records hundreds of thousands of distinct CDR3 sequences, 15% to 20% being singletons. Findings of the study overall: Results may be inaccurate due to the small sample size.

The data were also submitted as part of a second study, on T cells in Graves' hyperthyroidism and ophthalmopathy.

V is TRBV30 and J is TRBJ2-7; TRBD2 agrees at 7 bases. This TCR derives from a young woman with Graves disease. Specimen: peripheral blood mononuclear cells (PBMCs), collected at new diagnosis, from a patient treated with antithyroid drugs. DNA of the CDR3: TGTGCCTGGAGTGTATACCGTGGATTGGCGGGAGAGTTGGGGGAGCAGTACTTC. It specifies CAWSVYRGLAGELGEQYF.